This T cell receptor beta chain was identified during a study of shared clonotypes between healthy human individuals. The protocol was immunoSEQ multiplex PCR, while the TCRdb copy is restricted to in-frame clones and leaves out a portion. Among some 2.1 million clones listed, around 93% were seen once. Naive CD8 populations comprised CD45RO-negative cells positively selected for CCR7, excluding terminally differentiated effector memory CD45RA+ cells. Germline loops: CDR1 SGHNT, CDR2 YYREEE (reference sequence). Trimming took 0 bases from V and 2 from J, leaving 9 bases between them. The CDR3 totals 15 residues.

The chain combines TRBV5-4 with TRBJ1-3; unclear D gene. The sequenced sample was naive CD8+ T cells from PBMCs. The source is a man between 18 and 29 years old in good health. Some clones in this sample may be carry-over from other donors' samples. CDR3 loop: CASSLAFGPGNTIYF. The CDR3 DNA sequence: TGTGCCAGCAGCTTGGCTTTCGGACCTGGAAACACCATATATTTT.